This entry is about one TCR beta chain. Its matching antigen is unknown. The CDR3 sequence is 13 residues long. Germline values: CDR1 SEHNR, CDR2 FQNEAQ (reference sequence). The sample originates from a study of T cells expressing NK-cell markers. Study-level information: Sorted CD3+CD56+NKG2C+, CD3+CD56+NKG2C- and CD3+CD56-NKG2C+ T cells supplied TCR beta repertoires. General observations from the study: These clonotypes, the leaders elsewhere, also led the CD3+CD56-NKG2C+ fraction in four donors.

TCRdb reworked the 5' RACE reads into one entry per CDR3 protein, no DNA. The sample table includes 200,000 to 300,000 distinct CDR3 sequences. The specimen was blood T cells: a sorted CD56 or NKG2C T cell subset, CD4+ or CD8+ T cells, or bulk PBMC T cells (not recorded which). This sequence originates from a man between 18 and 35 years old in good health. V usage is TRBV7-9 and J usage is TRBJ2-5. CDR3 residues: CASSSGNQETQYF.